This T cell receptor (beta chain) was captured by sequencing in a study of cytomegalovirus exposure and HLA in healthy donors. CDR3 size: 15 residues. CDR1 GTSNPN and CDR2 SVGIG come from the germline V gene (reference sequence). Unmatched junction bases numbered 10, after V lost 4 bases and J lost 4 bases. With 60 Vbeta and 13 Jbeta primers, the PCR was carried out. In the original analysis: Approximately 10 million shared chains were among some 80 million unique TCR beta chains counted in a later analysis. Assay: immunoSEQ multiplex PCR; the TCRdb copy retains only in-frame clones and omits some. That table gives V, J and clone size, and the DNA gave D and trimming. Among some 87,000 clones listed, 60% to 85% were seen once.

J is TRBJ1-5 and V is TRBV30; 7 bases agree with TRBD1. The sequence was obtained from a woman in her thirties or forties in good health and CMV-seropositive. Sequencing used PBMCs. The DNA for the CDR3 is TGTGCCTGGACTCACAGGGGACAGTTTAATCAGCCCCAGCATTTT. Encoded protein: CAWTHRGQFNQPQHF. Using reference TRBV30 and TRBJ1-5 for the parts outside the CDR3, the full variable domain is SQTIHQWPATLVQPVGSPLSLECTVEGTSNPNLYWYRQAAGRGLQLLFYSVGIGQISSEVPQNLSASRPQDRQFILSSKKLLLSDSGFYLCAWTHRGQFNQPQHFGDGTRLSIL.